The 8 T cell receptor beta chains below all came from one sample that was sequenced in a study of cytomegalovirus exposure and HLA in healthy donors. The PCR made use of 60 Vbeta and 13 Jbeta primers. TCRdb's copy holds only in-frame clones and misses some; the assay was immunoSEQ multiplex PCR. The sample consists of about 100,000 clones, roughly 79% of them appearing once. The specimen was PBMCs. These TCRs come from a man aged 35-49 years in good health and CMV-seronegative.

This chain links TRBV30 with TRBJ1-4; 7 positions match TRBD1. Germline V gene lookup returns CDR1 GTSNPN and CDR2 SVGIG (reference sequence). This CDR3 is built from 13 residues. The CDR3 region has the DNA TGTGCGCATGGAGGGGGCCCTAATGAAAAACTGTTTTTT. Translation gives CAHGGGPNEKLFF.

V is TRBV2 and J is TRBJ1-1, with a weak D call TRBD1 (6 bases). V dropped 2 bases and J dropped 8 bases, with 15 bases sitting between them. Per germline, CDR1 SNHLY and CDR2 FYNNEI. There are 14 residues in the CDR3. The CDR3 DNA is TGTGCCAGCAGTGAAATGGGGGCGACCGCCGAAGCTTTCTTT. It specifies CASSEMGATAEAFF.

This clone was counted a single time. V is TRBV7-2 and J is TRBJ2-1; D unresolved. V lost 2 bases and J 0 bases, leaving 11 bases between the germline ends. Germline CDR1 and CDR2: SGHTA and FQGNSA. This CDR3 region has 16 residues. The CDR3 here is CASSLRSEASYNEQFF. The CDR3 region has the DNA TGTGCCAGCAGCTTACGATCTGAAGCCTCCTACAATGAGCAGTTCTTC.

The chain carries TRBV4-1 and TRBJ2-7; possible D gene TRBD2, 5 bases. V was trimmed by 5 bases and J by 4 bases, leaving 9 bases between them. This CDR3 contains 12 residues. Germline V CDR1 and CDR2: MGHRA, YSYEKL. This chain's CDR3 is CASSGRDYEQYF. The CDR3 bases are TGCGCCAGCAGCGGACGGGATTACGAGCAGTACTTC.

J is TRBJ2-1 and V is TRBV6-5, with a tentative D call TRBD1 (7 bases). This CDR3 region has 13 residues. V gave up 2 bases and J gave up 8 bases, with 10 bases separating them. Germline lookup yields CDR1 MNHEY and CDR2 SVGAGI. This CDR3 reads CASSYDREDEQFF. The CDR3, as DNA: TGTGCCAGCAGTTACGACAGGGAGGATGAGCAGTTCTTC.

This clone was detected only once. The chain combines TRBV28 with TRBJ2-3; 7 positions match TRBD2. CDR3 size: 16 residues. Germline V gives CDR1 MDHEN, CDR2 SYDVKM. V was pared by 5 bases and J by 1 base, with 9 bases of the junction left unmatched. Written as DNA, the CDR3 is TGTGCCAGCAGTACCCCGGCTAGCGGTGGCACAGATACGCAGTATTTT. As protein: CASSTPASGGTDTQYF.

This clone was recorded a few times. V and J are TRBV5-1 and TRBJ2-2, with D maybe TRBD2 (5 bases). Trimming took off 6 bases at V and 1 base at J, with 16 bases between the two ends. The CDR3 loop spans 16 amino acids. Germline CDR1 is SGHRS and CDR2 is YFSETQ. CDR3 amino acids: CASTPNPAGNTGELFF. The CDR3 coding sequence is TGCGCCAGCACCCCAAACCCTGCGGGGAACACCGGGGAGCTGTTTTTT.

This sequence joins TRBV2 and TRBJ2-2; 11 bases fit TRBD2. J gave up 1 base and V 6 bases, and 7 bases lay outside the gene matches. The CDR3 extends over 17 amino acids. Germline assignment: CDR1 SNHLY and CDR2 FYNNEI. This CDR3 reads CASRSTSGVKNTGELFF. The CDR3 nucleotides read TGTGCCAGCAGATCGACTAGCGGGGTAAAGAACACCGGGGAGCTGTTTTTT.